Following are 8 T cell receptor beta chains from one sample sequenced in a study of human T cells and chemical hapten exposure (dated by TCRdb to the early 2020s). The sample's time point label, in plain terms: pre-sensitization, week 0. The treatment or condition label for this specimen denotes: therapeutic diphenylcyclopropenone sensitization with weekly scalp DPC. Library preparation was by RACE. Sequenced on a NextSeq 500. TCRdb reworked the public reads: Q25 trimming with fastp, MiXCR clone assembly, productive beta chains retained. Identical CDR3 proteins give one entry, which carries the most common genes and DNA. The sample table shows 85,000 to 100,000 distinct CDR3 sequences, and 9.5% to 14% are seen once. Around 3.3% of the sample lies in the top ten. The sequences come from whole blood, collected in connection with sensitization to the hapten diphenylcyclopropenone (DPC). The receptor set was obtained from an older woman with alopecia areata. Some clones in this sample may be carry-over from other donors' samples.

This clonotype was counted many times. The chain links TRBV7-9 to TRBJ1-1; unclear D gene. Trimming cost V 2 bases and J 7 bases, with 11 bases left between them. Germline V gene sequence: CDR1 SEHNR, CDR2 FQNEAQ (reference sequence). The CDR3 spans 13 residues. The CDR3, as DNA: TGTGCCAGCAGCTTAAAAGGGAAAATTGAAGCTTTCTTT. The encoded protein is CASSLKGKIEAFF. Based on the CDR3 plus reference TRBV7-9 and TRBJ1-1, the full variable domain is DTGVSQNPRHKITKRGQNVTFRCDPISEHNRLYWYRQTLGQGPEFLTYFQNEAQLEKSRLLSDRFSAERPKGSFSTLEIQRTEQGDSAMYLCASSLKGKIEAFFGQGTRLTVV.

This sequence joins TRBV12-3 or TRBV12-4 and TRBJ2-1, with 8 bases that match TRBD2. This CDR3 is built from 13 residues. Trimming cost V 8 bases and J 10 bases; bases outside gene matches: 10. DNA for the CDR3: TGTGCCAGCGGCCTCCTAGCGGGTGTAGAGCAGTTCTTC. Translating it yields CASGLLAGVEQFF.

About this clonotype: This could be a read error, since a much larger clone is one nucleotide away. In this CDR3 the conserved last residue, phenylalanine or tryptophan, is missing, so a read error is likely. This sequence joins TRBV6-1 and TRBJ1-2; 7 bases are shared with TRBD1. Germline CDR1 is MNHNS and CDR2 is SASEGT. The trim removed 2 bases at V and 4 bases at J, leaving 1 base unmatched. The CDR3 runs to 13 residues. Here the CDR3 reads CASSESGGYGYTL. For the CDR3, the DNA is TGTGCCAGCAGTGAATCAGGGGGCTATGGCTACACCTTG.

This clonotype was recorded many times. The chain couples TRBV20-1 to TRBJ2-1; D remains ambiguous. V was trimmed by 0 bases and J by 2 bases, leaving 14 bases between them. The CDR3 has 16 residues. Looked up from germline, CDR1 is DFQATT and CDR2 is SNEGSKA (reference sequence). The CDR3 here is CSARDLAGDTYNEQFF. The CDR3 nucleotides read TGCAGTGCTAGAGATTTAGCAGGCGATACCTACAATGAGCAGTTCTTC.

The sample holds many counts of this clonotype. The rearrangement links TRBV20-1 to TRBJ2-4, with 8 bases matching TRBD2. V shed 3 bases and J 6 bases; nucleotides not matched to a gene: 13. This CDR3 region has 16 residues. Germline V gives CDR1 DFQATT, CDR2 SNEGSKA (reference sequence). The CDR3 loop is CSASRPGGGGPNIQYF. CDR3 DNA sequence: TGCAGTGCTAGCCGCCCGGGTGGCGGGGGGCCAAACATTCAGTACTTC.

Comment on this clonotype: A much larger clone differs by one base, so this may be a read error. This sequence joins TRBV7-9 and TRBJ1-1, with 7 positions matching TRBD1. The CDR3 runs 18 residues. Germline assignment: CDR1 SEHNR and CDR2 FQNEAQ (reference sequence). Unmatched junction bases numbered 16, after V lost 4 bases and J lost 2 bases. CDR3 coding DNA: TGTGCCAGCAGCTCAGCCTATTATGCCGGGACAGAAAACACTGAAGCTTTCTTT. Protein: CASSSAYYAGTENTEAFF.

This clonotype turned up a few times. The V call is TRBV5-1, the J call TRBJ1-1, with unresolved D. V lost 2 bases, J lost 0 bases, and 8 bases lay in between. From germline, CDR1 is SGHRS and CDR2 YFSETQ. The CDR3 spans 14 residues. CDR3 protein: CASSFSPLNTEAFF. The CDR3 coding sequence is TGCGCCAGCAGCTTTAGTCCCCTGAACACTGAAGCTTTCTTT.

This chain connects TRBV29-1 to TRBJ2-7, with a possible D match to TRBD1 (5 bases). The CDR3 extends over 11 amino acids. V was clipped by 7 bases and J by 6 bases, with 13 bases between them. CDR1 and CDR2 from the germline V gene are SQVTM and ANQGSEA. The CDR3 reads CSAGRAGEQYF. CDR3 DNA sequence: TGCAGCGCTGGCAGGGCTGGCGAGCAGTACTTC.